Below, one T cell receptor (beta chain) is given with its context. Unsorted bulk tissue of roughly 18-31 mg yielded co-extracted RNA and DNA. Donors underwent surgery for histopathologically diagnosed primary liver carcinoma. From about 530 ng total RNA, TCR beta cDNA was generated with a primer in the constant region. Three-round nested multiplex PCR performed with slightly modified ARM-PCR produced the TCR beta libraries. TRBV1-TRBV30 forward and Cbeta reverse primers drove the first two roughly 10-cycle rounds. A single record per CDR3 protein comes from TCRdb applying MiXCR to the multiplex PCR reads. The sample consists of roughly 53,000 distinct CDR3 sequences, over 65% of them appearing once. This specimen belongs to a study of tumor-infiltrating lymphocytes in primary liver carcinoma. The CDR3 consists of 16 residues. Germline trimming cut 2 bases from V and 15 bases from J; bases unmatched to any gene: 13. Germline CDR1 MGHRA, CDR2 YSYEKL.

The V call is TRBV4-1, the J call TRBJ2-1; TRBD2 matches 13 bases. This TCR was recovered from a man aged 40-49 years with primary liver carcinoma and hepatitis B virus infection. The source material was liver tumor tissue from sampling region 2. Sample subset: tumor region T2, inferior pole. The CDR3 reads CASSQRLAGGDNELFF. The CDR3 DNA follows: TGCGCCAGCAGCCAACGACTAGCGGGGGGTGACAATGAGTTGTTCTTC.